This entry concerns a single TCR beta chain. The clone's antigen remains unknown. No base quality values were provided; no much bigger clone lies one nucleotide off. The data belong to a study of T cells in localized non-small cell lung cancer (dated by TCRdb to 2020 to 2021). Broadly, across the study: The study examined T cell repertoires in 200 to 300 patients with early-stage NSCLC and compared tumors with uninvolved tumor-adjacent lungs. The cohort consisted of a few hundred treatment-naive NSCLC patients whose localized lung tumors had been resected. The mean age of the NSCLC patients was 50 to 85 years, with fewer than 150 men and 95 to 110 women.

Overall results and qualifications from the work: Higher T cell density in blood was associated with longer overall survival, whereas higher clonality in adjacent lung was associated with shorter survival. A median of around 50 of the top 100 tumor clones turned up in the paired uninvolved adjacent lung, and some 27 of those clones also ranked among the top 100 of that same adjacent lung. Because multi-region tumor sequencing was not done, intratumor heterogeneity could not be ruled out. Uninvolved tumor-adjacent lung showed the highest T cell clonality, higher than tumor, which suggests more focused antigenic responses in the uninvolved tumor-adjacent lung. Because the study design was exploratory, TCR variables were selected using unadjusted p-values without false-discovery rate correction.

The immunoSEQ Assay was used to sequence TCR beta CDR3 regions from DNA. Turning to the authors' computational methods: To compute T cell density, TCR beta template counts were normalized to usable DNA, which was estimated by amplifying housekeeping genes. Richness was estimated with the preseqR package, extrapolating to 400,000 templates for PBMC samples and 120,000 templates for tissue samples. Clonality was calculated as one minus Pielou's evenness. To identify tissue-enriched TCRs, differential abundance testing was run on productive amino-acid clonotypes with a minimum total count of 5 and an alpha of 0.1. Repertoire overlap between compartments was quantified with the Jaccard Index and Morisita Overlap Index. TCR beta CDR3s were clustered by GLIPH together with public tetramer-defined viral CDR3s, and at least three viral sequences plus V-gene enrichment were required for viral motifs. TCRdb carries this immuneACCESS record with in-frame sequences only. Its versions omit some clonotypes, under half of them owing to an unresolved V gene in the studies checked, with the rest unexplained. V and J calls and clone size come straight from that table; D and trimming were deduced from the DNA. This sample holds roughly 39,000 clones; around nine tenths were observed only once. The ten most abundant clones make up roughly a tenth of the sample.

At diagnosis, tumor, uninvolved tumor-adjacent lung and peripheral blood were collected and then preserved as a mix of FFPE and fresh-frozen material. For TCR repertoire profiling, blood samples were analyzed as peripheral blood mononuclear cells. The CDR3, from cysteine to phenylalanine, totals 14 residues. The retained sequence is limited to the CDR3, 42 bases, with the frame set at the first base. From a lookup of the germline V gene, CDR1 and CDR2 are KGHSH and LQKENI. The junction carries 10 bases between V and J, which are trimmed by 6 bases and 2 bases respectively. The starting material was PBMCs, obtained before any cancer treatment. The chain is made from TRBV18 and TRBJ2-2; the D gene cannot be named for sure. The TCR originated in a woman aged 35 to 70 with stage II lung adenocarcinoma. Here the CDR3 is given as CASSQDINTGELFF. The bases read TGTGCCAGCTCTCAAGACATCAACACCGGGGAGCTGTTTTTT.